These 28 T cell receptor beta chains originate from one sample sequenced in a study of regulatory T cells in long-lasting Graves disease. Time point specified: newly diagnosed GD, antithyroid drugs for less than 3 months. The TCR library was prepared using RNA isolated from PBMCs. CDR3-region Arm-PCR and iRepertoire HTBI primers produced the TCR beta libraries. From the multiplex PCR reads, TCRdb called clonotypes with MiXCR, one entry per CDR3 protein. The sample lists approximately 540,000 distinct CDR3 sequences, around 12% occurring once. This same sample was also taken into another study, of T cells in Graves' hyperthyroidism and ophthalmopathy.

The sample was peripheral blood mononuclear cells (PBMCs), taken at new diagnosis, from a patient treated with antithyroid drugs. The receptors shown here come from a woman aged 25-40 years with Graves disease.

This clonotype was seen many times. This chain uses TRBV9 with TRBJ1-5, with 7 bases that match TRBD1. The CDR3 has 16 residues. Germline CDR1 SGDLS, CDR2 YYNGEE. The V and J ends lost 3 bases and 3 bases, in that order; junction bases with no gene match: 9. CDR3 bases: TGTGCCAGCAGCGACTTGACAGGGTCGGTCAATCAGCCCCAGCATTTT. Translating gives CASSDLTGSVNQPQHF. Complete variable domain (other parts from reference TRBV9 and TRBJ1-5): DSGVTQTPKHLITATGQRVTLRCSPRSGDLSVYWYQQSLDQGLQFLIQYYNGEERAKGNILERFSAQQFPDLHSELNLSSLELGDSALYFCASSDLTGSVNQPQHFGDGTRLSIL.

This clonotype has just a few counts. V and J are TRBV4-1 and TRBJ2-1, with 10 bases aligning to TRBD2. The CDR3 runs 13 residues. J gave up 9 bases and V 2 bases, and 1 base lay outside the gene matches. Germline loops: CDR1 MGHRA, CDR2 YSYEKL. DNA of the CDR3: TGCGCCAGCAGCCAACGACTAGCGGGTGAGCAGTTCTTC. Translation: CASSQRLAGEQFF.

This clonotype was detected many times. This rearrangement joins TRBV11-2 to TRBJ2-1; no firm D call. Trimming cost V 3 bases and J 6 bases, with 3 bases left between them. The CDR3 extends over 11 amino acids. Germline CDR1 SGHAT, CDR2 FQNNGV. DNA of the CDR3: TGTGCCAGCAGCTTCAGCAATGAGCAGTTCTTC. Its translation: CASSFSNEQFF.

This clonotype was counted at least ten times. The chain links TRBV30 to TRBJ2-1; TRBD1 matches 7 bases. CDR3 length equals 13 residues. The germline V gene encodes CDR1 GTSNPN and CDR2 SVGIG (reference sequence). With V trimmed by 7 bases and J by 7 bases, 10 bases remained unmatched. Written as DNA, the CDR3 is TGTGCCTCCGAACTCTCAGGGGGAAATGAGCAGTTCTTC. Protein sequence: CASELSGGNEQFF.

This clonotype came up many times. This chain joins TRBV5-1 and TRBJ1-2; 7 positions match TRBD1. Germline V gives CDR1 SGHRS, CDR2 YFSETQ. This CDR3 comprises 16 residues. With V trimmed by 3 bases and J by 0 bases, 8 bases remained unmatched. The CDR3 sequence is CASSSDRPLANYGYTF. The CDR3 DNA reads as TGCGCCAGCAGCTCGGACAGGCCCTTGGCTAACTATGGCTACACCTTC.

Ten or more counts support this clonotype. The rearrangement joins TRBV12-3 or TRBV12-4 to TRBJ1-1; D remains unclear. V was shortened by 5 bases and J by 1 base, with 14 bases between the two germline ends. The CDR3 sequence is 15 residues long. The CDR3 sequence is CASSPRTTANTEAFF. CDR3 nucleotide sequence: TGTGCCAGCAGTCCGCGTACGACCGCGAACACTGAAGCTTTCTTT.

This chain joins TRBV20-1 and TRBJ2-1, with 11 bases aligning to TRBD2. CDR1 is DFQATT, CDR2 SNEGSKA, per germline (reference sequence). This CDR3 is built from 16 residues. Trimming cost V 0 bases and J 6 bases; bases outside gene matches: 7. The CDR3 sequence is CSAREVAGGHGNEQFF. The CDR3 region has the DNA TGCAGTGCTAGAGAAGTAGCGGGAGGGCATGGCAATGAGCAGTTCTTC.

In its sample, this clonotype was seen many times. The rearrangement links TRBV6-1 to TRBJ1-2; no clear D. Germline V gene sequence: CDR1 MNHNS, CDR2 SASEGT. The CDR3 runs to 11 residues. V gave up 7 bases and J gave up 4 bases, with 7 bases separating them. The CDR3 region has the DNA TGTGCCAGCACCGCGGGCTATGGCTACACCTTC. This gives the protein CASTAGYGYTF.

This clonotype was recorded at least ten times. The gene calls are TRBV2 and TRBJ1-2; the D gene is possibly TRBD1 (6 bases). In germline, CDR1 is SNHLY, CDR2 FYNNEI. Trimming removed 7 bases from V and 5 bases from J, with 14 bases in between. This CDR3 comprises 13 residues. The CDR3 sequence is CASTRIQGYGYTF. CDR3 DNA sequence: TGTGCCAGCACCCGAATACAGGGTTATGGCTACACCTTC.

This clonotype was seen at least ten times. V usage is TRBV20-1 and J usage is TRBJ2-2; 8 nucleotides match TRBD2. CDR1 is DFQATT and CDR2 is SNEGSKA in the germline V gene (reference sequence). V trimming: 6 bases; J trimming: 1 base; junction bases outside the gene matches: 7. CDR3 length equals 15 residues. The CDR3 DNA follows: TGCAGTGCCACGGGAGGGGGAGGGAACACCGGGGAGCTGTTTTTT. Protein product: CSATGGGGNTGELFF.

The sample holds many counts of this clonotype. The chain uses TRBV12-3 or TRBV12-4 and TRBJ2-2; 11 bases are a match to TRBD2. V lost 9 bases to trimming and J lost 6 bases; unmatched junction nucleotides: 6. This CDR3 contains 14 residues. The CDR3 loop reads CASSSGRRAGELFF. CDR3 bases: TGTGCCAGTTCTAGCGGGAGGAGGGCCGGGGAGCTGTTTTTT.

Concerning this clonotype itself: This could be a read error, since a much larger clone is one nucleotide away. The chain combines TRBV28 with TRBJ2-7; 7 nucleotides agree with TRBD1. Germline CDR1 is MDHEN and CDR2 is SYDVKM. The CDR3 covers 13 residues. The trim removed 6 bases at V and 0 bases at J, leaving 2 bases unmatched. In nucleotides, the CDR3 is TGTGCCAGCAGGTGGGACAGCTCCTACGAGCAGTACTTC. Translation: CASRWDSSYEQYF.

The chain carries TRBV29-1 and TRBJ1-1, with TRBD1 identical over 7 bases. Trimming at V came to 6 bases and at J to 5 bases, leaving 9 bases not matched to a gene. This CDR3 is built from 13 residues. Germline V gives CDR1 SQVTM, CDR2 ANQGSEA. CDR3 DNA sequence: TGCAGCGTCGTACAGGGGAGTAGGACTGAAGCTTTCTTT. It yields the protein CSVVQGSRTEAFF.

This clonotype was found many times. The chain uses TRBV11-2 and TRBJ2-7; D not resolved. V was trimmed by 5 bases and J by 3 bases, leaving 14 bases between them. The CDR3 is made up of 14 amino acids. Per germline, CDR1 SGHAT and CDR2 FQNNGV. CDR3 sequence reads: CASSQRVFNYEQYF. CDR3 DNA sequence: TGTGCCAGCAGCCAACGGGTCTTCAACTACGAGCAGTACTTC.

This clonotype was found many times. The CDR3, as DNA: TGCAGCGTTGAGGTGGGGACTGGTTTGGTCTACACCTTC. This sequence encodes CSVEVGTGLVYTF. V gene TRBV29-1 combines with J gene TRBJ1-2; TRBD1 is a possible D gene (5 bases). CDR1 is SQVTM and CDR2 is ANQGSEA in the germline V gene. V lost 3 bases, J lost 10 bases, and 18 bases lay in between. The CDR3 spans 13 residues.

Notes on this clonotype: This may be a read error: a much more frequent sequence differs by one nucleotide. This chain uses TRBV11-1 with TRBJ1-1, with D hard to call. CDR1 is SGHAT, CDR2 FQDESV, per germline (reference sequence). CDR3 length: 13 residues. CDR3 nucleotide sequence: TGTGCCAGCACCCCACAACCGAACACTGGAGCTTTCTTT. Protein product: CASTPQPNTGAFF. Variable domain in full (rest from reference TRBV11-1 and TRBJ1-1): EAEVAQSPRYKITEKSQAVAFWCDPISGHATLYWYRQILGQGPELLVQFQDESVVDDSQLPKDRFSAERLKGVDSTLKIQPAELGDSAMYLCASTPQPNTGAFFGQGTRLTVV.

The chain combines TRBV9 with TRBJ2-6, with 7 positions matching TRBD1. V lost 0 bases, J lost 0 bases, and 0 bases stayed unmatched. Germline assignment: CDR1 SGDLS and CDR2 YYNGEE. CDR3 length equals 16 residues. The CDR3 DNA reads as TGTGCCAGCAGCGTAGGGACAGGCTCTGGGGCCAACGTCCTGACTTTC. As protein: CASSVGTGSGANVLTF.

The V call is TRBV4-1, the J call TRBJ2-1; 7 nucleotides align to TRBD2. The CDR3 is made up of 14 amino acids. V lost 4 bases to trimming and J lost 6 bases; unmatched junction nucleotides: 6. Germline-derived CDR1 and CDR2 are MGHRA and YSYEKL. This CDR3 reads CASSRSAGANEQFF. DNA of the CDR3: TGCGCCAGCAGCCGTTCCGCGGGAGCCAATGAGCAGTTCTTC.

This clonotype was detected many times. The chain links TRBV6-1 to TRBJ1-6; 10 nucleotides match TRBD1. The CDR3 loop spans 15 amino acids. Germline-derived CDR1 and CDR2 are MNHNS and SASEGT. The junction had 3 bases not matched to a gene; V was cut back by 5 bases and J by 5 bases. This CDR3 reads CASSRTGGDNSPLHF. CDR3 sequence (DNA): TGTGCCAGCAGTAGGACAGGGGGAGATAATTCACCCCTCCACTTT.

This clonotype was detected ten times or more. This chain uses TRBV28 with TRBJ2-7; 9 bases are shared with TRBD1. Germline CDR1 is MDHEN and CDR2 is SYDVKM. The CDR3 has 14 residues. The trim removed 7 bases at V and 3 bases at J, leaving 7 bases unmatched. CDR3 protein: CASTPGQGLYEQYF. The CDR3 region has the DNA TGTGCCAGCACTCCGGGACAGGGACTCTACGAGCAGTACTTC.

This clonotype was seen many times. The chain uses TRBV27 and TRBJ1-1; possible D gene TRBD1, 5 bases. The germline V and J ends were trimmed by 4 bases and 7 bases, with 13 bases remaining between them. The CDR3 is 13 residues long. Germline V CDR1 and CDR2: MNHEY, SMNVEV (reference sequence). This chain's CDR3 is CASSWSRGNEAFF. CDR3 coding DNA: TGTGCCAGCAGTTGGAGTCGGGGGAATGAAGCTTTCTTT.

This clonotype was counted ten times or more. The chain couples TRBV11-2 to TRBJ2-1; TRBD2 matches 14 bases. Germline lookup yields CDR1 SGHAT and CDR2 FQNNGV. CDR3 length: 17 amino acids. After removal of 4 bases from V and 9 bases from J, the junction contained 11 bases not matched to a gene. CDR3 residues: CASSSSPLTSGRGEQFF. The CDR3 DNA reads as TGTGCCAGCAGCTCTTCCCCCTTGACTAGCGGGAGGGGTGAGCAGTTCTTC. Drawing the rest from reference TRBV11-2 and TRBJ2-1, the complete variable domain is EAGVAQSPRYKIIEKRQSVAFWCNPISGHATLYWYQQILGQGPKLLIQFQNNGVVDDSQLPKDRFSAERLKGVDSTLKIQPAKLEDSAVYLCASSSSPLTSGRGEQFFGPGTRLTVL.

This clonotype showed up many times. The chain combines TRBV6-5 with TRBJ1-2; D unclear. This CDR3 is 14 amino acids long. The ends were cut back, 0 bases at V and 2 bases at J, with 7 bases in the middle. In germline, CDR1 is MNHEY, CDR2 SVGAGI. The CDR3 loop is CASSYSRANYGYTF. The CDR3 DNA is TGTGCCAGCAGTTACTCCCGTGCAAACTATGGCTACACCTTC.

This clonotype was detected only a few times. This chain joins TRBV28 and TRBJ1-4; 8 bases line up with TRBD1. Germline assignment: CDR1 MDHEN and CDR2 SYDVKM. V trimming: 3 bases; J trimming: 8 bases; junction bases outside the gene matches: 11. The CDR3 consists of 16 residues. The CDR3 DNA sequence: TGTGCCAGCAGTTTTCAGGGGGCGGGCCTGGGGGAAAAACTGTTTTTT. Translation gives CASSFQGAGLGEKLFF.

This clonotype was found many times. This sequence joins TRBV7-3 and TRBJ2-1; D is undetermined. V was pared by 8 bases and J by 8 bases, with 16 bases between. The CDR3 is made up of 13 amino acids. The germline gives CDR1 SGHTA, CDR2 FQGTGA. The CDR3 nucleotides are TGTGCCAGCGGGCCCTCCTTAGGAGATGAGCAGTTCTTC. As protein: CASGPSLGDEQFF.

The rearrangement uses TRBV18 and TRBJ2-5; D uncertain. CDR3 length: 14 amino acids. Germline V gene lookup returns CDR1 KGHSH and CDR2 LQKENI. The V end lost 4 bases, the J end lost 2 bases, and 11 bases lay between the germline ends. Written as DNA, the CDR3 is TGTGCCAGCTCACTAAACGCCGGACAAGAGACCCAGTACTTC. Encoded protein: CASSLNAGQETQYF.

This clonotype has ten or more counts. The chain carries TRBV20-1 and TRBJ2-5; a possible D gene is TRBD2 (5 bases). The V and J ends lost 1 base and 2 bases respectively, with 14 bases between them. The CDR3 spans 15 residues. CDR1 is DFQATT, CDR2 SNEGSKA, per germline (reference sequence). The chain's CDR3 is CSARGSLGVQETQYF. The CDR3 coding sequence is TGCAGTGCTAGAGGGAGTCTGGGAGTACAAGAGACCCAGTACTTC.

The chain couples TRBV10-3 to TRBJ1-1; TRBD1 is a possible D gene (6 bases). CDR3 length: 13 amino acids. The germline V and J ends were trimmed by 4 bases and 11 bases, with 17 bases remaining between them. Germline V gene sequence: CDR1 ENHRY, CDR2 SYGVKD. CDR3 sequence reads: CAISGMGAGRAFF. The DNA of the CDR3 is TGTGCCATCAGTGGAATGGGGGCAGGCCGCGCTTTCTTT.